These 13 T cell receptor beta chains came from one sample sequenced in a study of cytomegalovirus exposure and HLA in healthy donors. Measured with immunoSEQ multiplex PCR; TCRdb has only the in-frame clones, and not every one. The data hold hundreds of thousands of clones, with roughly 90% observed a single time. Sequenced input: PBMCs. Receptors originate from a woman aged 18-35 years in good health and CMV-seronegative.

The rearrangement joins TRBV7-6 to TRBJ2-1; TRBD2 aligns across 9 bases. This CDR3 has 18 residues. V shed 1 base, J shed 1 base, and the junction held 8 bases outside the gene matches. Per germline, CDR1 SGHVS and CDR2 FNYEAQ. For the CDR3, the DNA is TGTGCCAGCAGCTTAGTGTTTCCTAGCGGGACGTCCTACAATGAGCAGTTCTTC. Translated, it gives CASSLVFPSGTSYNEQFF.

This chain joins TRBV29-1 and TRBJ2-3, with D possibly matching TRBD2 (5 bases). V lost 8 bases, J lost 0 bases, and 9 bases lay in between. This CDR3 contains 12 residues. Germline-derived CDR1 and CDR2 are SQVTM and ANQGSEA. This CDR3 reads CSTRTSTDTQYF. The CDR3 region has the DNA TGCAGCACCAGGACTAGCACAGATACGCAGTATTTT.

V usage is TRBV11-2 and J usage is TRBJ1-3; D not resolved. This CDR3 spans 15 amino acids. The ends were cut back, 3 bases at V and 6 bases at J, with 15 bases in the middle. CDR1 is SGHAT and CDR2 is FQNNGV in the germline V gene. This chain's CDR3 is CASSFGRNSENTIYF. The CDR3 DNA is TGTGCCAGCAGCTTTGGGAGGAATAGTGAAAACACCATATATTTT.

The chain combines TRBV7-2 with TRBJ2-7; D not resolved. Germline V gives CDR1 SGHTA, CDR2 FQGNSA. The CDR3 covers 15 residues. Trimming removed 6 bases at V and 2 bases at J, with 17 bases between. The CDR3 spells CASRNYSTGTYEQYF. The CDR3 region has the DNA TGTGCCAGCAGGAATTACTCGACGGGTACCTACGAGCAGTACTTC.

V and J are TRBV12-2 and TRBJ2-1; no check of the table's D call, TRBD2, against the DNA was made. TRBV12-2 is assigned pseudogene status. This CDR3 comprises 14 residues. CDR3 region: CANLAGDSYNEQFF. In DNA, the CDR3 is TGTGCAAACCTAGCGGGGGACTCCTACAATGAGCAGTTCTTC.

The chain is built from TRBV4-3 and TRBJ1-4; 7 positions agree with TRBD1. Germline loops: CDR1 LGHNA, CDR2 YSLEER. The CDR3 extends over 15 amino acids. V was pared by 1 base and J by 7 bases, with 6 bases of the junction left unmatched. The CDR3 is CASSQVQGMGEKLFF. CDR3 in DNA: TGCGCCAGCAGCCAAGTACAGGGGATGGGTGAAAAACTGTTTTTT.

This clone was counted once. The rearrangement uses TRBV6-6 and TRBJ2-3; 7 nucleotides agree with TRBD2. Germline V gene lookup returns CDR1 MNHNY and CDR2 SVGAGI (reference sequence). The V segment lost 6 bases and the J segment 6 bases; nucleotides outside the gene matches: 9. The CDR3 consists of 14 residues. CDR3 in DNA: TGTGCCAGCAGCCACGCAGGGCGGGAGGATACGCAGTATTTT. This codes for CASSHAGREDTQYF.

The chain couples TRBV6-5 to TRBJ2-1; TRBD2 aligns across 9 bases. The CDR3 has 12 residues. Germline V CDR1 and CDR2: MNHEY, SVGAGI. With V trimmed by 4 bases and J by 16 bases, 8 bases remained unmatched. The CDR3 reads CASSSSGGTSFF. The CDR3 DNA reads TGTGCCAGCAGTTCCAGCGGTGGGACTAGCTTCTTC.

This clone came up once. The chain uses TRBV19 and TRBJ2-1; unclear D gene. The CDR3 totals 12 residues. Germline values: CDR1 LNHDA, CDR2 SQIVND (reference sequence). Trimming took 3 bases from V and 12 from J, leaving 12 bases between them. CDR3 DNA: TGTGCCAGTAGTATCGGTGGGCTTGTGCAGTTCTTC. Protein product: CASSIGGLVQFF.

The V call is TRBV5-1, the J call TRBJ2-5, with TRBD2 identical over 9 bases. Trimming at V came to 4 bases and at J to 5 bases, leaving 3 bases not matched to a gene. From germline, CDR1 is SGHRS and CDR2 YFSETQ. This CDR3 is built from 13 residues. The DNA for the CDR3 is TGCGCCAGCAGCCGCGGGGGGGTCGAGACCCAGTACTTC. Translation: CASSRGGVETQYF.

This chain connects TRBV18 to TRBJ1-2; 8 nucleotides line up with TRBD1. The germline gives CDR1 KGHSH, CDR2 LQKENI. The CDR3 extends over 18 amino acids. Germline trimming cut 1 base from V and 3 bases from J; bases unmatched to any gene: 13. The chain's CDR3 is CASSPLLKQGEGDYGYTF. CDR3 coding DNA: TGTGCCAGCTCACCACTCCTAAAACAGGGGGAAGGGGACTATGGCTACACCTTC.

This clone was picked up one time. CDR3 coding DNA: TGTGCCAGTAGTCCCCGGACAGGGGGCCCCAATCAGCCCCAGCATTTT. Its protein is CASSPRTGGPNQPQHF. V is TRBV19 and J is TRBJ1-5, with 11 bases aligning to TRBD1. Germline V gene lookup returns CDR1 LNHDA and CDR2 SQIVND (reference sequence). The CDR3 is 16 residues long. The V and J ends lost 5 bases and 3 bases, in that order; junction bases with no gene match: 6. The whole variable domain, remainder taken from reference TRBV19 and TRBJ1-5, is DGGITQSPKYLFRKEGQNVTLSCEQNLNHDAMYWYRQDPGQGLRLIYYSQIVNDFQKGDIAEGYSVSREKKESFPLTVTSAQKNPTAFYLCASSPRTGGPNQPQHFGDGTRLSIL.

The chain is built from TRBV6-4 and TRBJ1-5, with a possible D match to TRBD1 (6 bases). This CDR3 has 17 residues. V lost 6 bases to trimming and J lost 0 bases, with 18 bases between them. Per germline, CDR1 MRHNA and CDR2 SNTAGT. CDR3 bases: TGTGCCAGCAGACCAAAAACAGGGACCTATAGCAATCAGCCCCAGCATTTT. Translation: CASRPKTGTYSNQPQHF.